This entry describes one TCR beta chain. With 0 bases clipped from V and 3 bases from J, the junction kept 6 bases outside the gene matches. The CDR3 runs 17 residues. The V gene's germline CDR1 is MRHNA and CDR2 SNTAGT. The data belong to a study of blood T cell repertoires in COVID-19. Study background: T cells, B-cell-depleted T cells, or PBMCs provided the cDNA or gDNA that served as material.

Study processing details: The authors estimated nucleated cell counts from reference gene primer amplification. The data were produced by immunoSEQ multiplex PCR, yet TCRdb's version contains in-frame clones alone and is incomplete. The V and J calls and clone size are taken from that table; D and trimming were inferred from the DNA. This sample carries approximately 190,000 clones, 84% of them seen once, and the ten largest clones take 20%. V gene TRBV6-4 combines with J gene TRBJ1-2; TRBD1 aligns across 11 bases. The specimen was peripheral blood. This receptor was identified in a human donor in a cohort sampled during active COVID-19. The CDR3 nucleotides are TGTGCCAGCAGTGACTCGAATCGGGACAGGGGGTACTATGGCTACACCTTC. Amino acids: CASSDSNRDRGYYGYTF.